A selection of T cell receptor beta chains follows, all from one sample in a study of CD8+CD57+ T cells in acquired aplastic anemia. Using its own MiXCR run on the reads, TCRdb lists one record per CDR3 protein. This sample has 150,000 to 200,000 distinct CDR3 sequences, with roughly three fifths found just once. Sequencing input: sorted CD4+, CD8+, or CD8+CD57+ T cells (not recorded which) from PBMCs. The receptor set was obtained from a human donor with aplastic anemia. Each CDR3 is given with its conserved first and last residue. A D gene is named only where the DNA matches it firmly. The size field is filled for only some rows; it gives once, few, many or a size class.

d_call: TRBD1
v_call: TRBV7-8
clone_size: .
j_call: TRBJ2-7
cdr3_nt: TGTGCCAGCAGCAGGACCGGGACAGGGGGCAGCTACGAGCAGTACTTC
cdr3_aa: CASSRTGTGGSYEQYF

d_call: .
v_call: TRBV19
clone_size: .
j_call: TRBJ1-3
cdr3_nt: TGTGCCAGTAGTCAAAATACAGGGTCTGGAAACACCATATATTTT
cdr3_aa: CASSQNTGSGNTIYF

d_call: TRBD1
v_call: TRBV2
clone_size: .
j_call: TRBJ1-2
cdr3_nt: TGTGCCAGCAGTGAAGTCGGACAGGGGAAGGACTATGGCTACACCTTC
cdr3_aa: CASSEVGQGKDYGYTF

d_call: .
v_call: TRBV29-1
clone_size: .
j_call: TRBJ2-5
cdr3_nt: TGCAGCTCTAAAACAGGCGGGGATGAGACCCAGTACTTC
cdr3_aa: CSSKTGGDETQYF

d_call: .
v_call: TRBV5-1
clone_size: once
j_call: TRBJ1-5
cdr3_nt: TGCGCCAGCAGCTCTGGATTTAGCAATCAGCCCCAGCATTTT
cdr3_aa: CASSSGFSNQPQHF

d_call: .
v_call: TRBV12-3/TRBV12-4
clone_size: many
j_call: TRBJ1-1
cdr3_nt: TGTGCCAGCAGTTTAGGGGACCCCCGCCGCACTGAAGCTTTCTTT
cdr3_aa: CASSLGDPRRTEAFF

d_call: TRBD1
v_call: TRBV2
clone_size: .
j_call: TRBJ1-2
cdr3_nt: TGTGCCAGCAGAAGACAGGGGGCGTGGGGCTACACCTTC
cdr3_aa: CASRRQGAWGYTF

d_call: .
v_call: TRBV20-1
clone_size: .
j_call: TRBJ1-1
cdr3_nt: TGCAGTGCTAGACAGGGGAACACTGAAGCTTTCTTT
cdr3_aa: CSARQGNTEAFF

d_call: TRBD1
v_call: TRBV9
clone_size: .
j_call: TRBJ1-2
cdr3_nt: TGTGCCAGCAGCGTAGGCCGGACAGGACCCAACTATGGCTACACCTTC
cdr3_aa: CASSVGRTGPNYGYTF

d_call: .
v_call: TRBV9
clone_size: .
j_call: TRBJ2-3
cdr3_nt: TGTGCCAGCACCCCGCTCGCTGACCCAGATACGCAGTATTTT
cdr3_aa: CASTPLADPDTQYF

d_call: TRBD1
v_call: TRBV5-4
clone_size: once
j_call: TRBJ1-2
cdr3_nt: TGTGCCAGCAGCCATTCCGGGACAGGGGGCGTAAGCTACACCTTC
cdr3_aa: CASSHSGTGGVSYTF

d_call: .
v_call: TRBV24-1
clone_size: once
j_call: TRBJ2-1
cdr3_nt: TGTGCCACCAGTGATTTTACAAGGGGACATAACAATGAGCAGTTCTTC
cdr3_aa: CATSDFTRGHNNEQFF

d_call: .
v_call: TRBV24-1
clone_size: .
j_call: TRBJ1-1
cdr3_nt: TGTGCCACCGGACAGACGAACACTGAAGCTTTCTTT
cdr3_aa: CATGQTNTEAFF

d_call: .
v_call: TRBV9
clone_size: .
j_call: TRBJ2-7
cdr3_nt: TGTGCCAGCGGGAAGGACGGACCCTACGAGCAGTACTTC
cdr3_aa: CASGKDGPYEQYF

d_call: .
v_call: TRBV6-9
clone_size: .
j_call: TRBJ1-2
cdr3_nt: TGTGCCAGCAGTGAACAGGCGTCTAACTATGGCTACACCTTC
cdr3_aa: CASSEQASNYGYTF

d_call: TRBD2
v_call: TRBV24-1
clone_size: .
j_call: TRBJ2-1
cdr3_nt: TGTGCCAGCTCGCGGGAGATGGACTACAATGAGCAGTTCTTC
cdr3_aa: CASSREMDYNEQFF